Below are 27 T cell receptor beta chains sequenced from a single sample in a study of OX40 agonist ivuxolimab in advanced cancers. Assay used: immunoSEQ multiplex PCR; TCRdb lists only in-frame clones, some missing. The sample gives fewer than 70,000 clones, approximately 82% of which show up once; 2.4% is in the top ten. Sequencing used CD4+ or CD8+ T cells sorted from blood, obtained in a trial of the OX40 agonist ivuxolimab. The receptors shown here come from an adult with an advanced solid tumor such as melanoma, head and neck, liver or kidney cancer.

The CDR3 DNA follows: TGTGCCAGAAGCTTGGACGGTACCCTAGCGGGGGGTGACTACGAGCAGTACTTC. Translating it yields CARSLDGTLAGGDYEQYF. The chain couples TRBV5-3 to TRBJ2-7; 11 bases align to TRBD2. TRBV5-3 is placed among ORFs of uncertain function. The CDR3 contains 18 residues. V lost 0 bases, J lost 3 bases, and 11 bases stayed unmatched.

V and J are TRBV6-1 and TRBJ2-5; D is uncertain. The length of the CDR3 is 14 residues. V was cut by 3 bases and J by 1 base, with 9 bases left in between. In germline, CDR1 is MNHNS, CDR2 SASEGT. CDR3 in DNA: TGTGCCAGCAGTGATCCTAGTCGCCAAGAGACCCAGTACTTC. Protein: CASSDPSRQETQYF.

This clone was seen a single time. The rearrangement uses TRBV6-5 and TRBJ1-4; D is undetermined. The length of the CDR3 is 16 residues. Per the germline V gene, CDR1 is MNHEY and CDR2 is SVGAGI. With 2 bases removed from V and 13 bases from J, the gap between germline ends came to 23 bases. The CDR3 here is CASSYQNSPGNEGLFF. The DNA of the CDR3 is TGTGCCAGCAGTTACCAAAATTCCCCCGGGAACGAAGGACTGTTTTTT.

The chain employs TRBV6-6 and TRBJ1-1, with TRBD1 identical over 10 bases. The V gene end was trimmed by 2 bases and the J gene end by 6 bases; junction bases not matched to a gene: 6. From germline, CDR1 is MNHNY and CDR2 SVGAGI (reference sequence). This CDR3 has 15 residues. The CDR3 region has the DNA TGTGCCAGCAGTTACCCGGGGACAGGGGTCCCTGAAGCTTTCTTT. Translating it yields CASSYPGTGVPEAFF.

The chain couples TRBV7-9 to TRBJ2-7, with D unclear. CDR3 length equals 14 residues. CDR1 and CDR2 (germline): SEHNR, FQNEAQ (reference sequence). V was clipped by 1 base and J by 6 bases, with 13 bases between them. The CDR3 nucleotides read TGTGCCAGCAGCTTAGGCCAGGTGGAAGGCGAGCAGTACTTC. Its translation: CASSLGQVEGEQYF.

DNA of the CDR3: TGTGCCAGCAGCGTAGCTAGCGGGGGGTGGAATGAGCAGTTCTTC. This codes for CASSVASGGWNEQFF. The gene calls are TRBV9 and TRBJ2-1; 11 bases are a match to TRBD2. This CDR3 has 15 residues. The junction had 3 bases not matched to a gene; V was cut back by 0 bases and J by 7 bases. In germline, CDR1 is SGDLS, CDR2 YYNGEE.

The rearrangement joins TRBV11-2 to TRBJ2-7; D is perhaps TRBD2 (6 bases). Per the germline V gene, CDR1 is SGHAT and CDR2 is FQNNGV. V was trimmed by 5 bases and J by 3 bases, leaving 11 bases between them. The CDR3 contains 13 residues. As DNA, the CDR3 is TGTGCCAGCAGCGGCCCCGGGGGCTACGAGCAGTACTTC. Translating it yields CASSGPGGYEQYF.

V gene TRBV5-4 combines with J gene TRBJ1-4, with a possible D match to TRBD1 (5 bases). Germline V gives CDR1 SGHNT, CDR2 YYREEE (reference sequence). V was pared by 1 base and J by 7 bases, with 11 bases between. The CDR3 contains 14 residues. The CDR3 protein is CASSLIDSPEKLFF. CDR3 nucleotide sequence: TGTGCCAGCAGCTTGATCGACAGCCCTGAAAAACTGTTTTTT.

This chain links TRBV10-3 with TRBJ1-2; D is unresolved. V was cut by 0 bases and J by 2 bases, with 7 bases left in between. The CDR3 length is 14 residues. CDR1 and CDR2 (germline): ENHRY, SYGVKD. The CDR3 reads CAISESGWNYGYTF. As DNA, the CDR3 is TGTGCCATCAGTGAGTCGGGGTGGAACTATGGCTACACCTTC.

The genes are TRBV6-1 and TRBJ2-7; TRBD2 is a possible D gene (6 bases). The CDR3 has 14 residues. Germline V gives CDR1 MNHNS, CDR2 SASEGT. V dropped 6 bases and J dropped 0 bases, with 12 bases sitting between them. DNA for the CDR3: TGTGCCAGCAGAGGGAGGTCAGGCTCCTACGAGCAGTACTTC. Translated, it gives CASRGRSGSYEQYF.

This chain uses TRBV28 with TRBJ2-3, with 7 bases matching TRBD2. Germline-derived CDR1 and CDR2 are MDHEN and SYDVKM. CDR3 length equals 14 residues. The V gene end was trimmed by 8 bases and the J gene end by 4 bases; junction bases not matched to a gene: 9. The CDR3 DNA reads TGTGCCAGCTTCGAGCGGGGATTAGCAGATACGCAGTATTTT. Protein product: CASFERGLADTQYF.

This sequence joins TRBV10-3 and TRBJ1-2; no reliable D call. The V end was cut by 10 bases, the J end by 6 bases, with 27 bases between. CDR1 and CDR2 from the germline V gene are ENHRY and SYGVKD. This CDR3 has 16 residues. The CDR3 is CARTALSAHGSDGYTF. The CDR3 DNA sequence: TGTGCCAGGACCGCTTTATCAGCTCACGGAAGCGATGGCTACACCTTC.

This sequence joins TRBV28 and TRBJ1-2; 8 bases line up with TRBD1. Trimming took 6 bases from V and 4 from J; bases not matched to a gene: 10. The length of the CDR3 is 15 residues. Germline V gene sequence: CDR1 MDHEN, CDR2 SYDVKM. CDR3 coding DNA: TGTGCCAGCAGCTCCCAGGGGGCCGTTAGCTATGGCTACACCTTC. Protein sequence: CASSSQGAVSYGYTF.

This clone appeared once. This CDR3 reads CASSPSRGAGETQYF. CDR3 nucleotide sequence: TGTGCCAGCAGCCCCTCGAGGGGGGCCGGGGAGACCCAGTACTTC. The V gene is TRBV7-3, the J gene TRBJ2-5; D is tentatively TRBD1 or TRBD2 (6 bases each). Germline CDR1 is SGHTA and CDR2 is FQGTGA. This CDR3 is built from 15 residues. Trimming pared 5 bases from V and 5 bases from J, leaving 18 bases between. Based on the CDR3 plus reference TRBV7-3 and TRBJ2-5, the full variable domain is GAGVSQTPSNKVTEKGKYVELRCDPISGHTALYWYRQSLGQGPEFLIYFQGTGAADDSGLPNDRFFAVRPEGSVSTLKIQRTERGDSAVYLCASSPSRGAGETQYFGPGTRLLVL.

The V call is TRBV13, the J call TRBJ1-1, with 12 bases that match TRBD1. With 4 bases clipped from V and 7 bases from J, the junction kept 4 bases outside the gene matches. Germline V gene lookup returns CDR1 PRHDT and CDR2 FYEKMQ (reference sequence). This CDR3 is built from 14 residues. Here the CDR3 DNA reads TGTGCCAGCAGCTGGGGACAGGGGGCGAGTGAAGCTTTCTTT. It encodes CASSWGQGASEAFF.

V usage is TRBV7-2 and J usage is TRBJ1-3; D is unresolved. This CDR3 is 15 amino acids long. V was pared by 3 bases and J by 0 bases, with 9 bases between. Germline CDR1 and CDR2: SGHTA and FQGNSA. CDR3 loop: CASSFGWLSGNTIYF. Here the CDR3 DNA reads TGTGCCAGCAGCTTCGGGTGGCTCTCTGGAAACACCATATATTTT.

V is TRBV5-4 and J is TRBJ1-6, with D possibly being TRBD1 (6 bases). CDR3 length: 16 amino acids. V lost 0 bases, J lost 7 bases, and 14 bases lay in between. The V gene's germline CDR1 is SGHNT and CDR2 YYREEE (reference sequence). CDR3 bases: TGTGCCAGCAGCTTGGGGGGGGCCTCAGGGAATTCACCCCTCCACTTT. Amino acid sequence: CASSLGGASGNSPLHF.

CDR3 bases: TGTGCCAGCAGCCCGCTAGGACTAGCGGGGGCCCAAGAGACCCAGTACTTC. As protein: CASSPLGLAGAQETQYF. The rearrangement uses TRBV5-5 and TRBJ2-5; 13 positions match TRBD2. The germline V gene encodes CDR1 SGHKS and CDR2 YYEKEE (reference sequence). The V and J ends lost 4 bases and 1 base, in that order; junction bases with no gene match: 7. The CDR3 totals 17 residues.

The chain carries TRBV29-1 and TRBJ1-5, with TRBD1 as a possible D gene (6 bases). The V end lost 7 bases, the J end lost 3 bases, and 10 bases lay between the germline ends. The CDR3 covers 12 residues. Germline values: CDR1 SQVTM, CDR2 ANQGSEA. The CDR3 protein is CSATGPNQPQHF. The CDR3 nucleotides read TGCAGCGCTACAGGGCCCAATCAGCCCCAGCATTTT.

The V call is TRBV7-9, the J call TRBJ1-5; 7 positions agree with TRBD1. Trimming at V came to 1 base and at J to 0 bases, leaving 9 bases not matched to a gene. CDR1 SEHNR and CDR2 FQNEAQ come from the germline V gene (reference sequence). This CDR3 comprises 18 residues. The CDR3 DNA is TGTGCCAGCAGCTTAGAACGGCCAGGGGGGACTAGCAATCAGCCCCAGCATTTT. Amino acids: CASSLERPGGTSNQPQHF.

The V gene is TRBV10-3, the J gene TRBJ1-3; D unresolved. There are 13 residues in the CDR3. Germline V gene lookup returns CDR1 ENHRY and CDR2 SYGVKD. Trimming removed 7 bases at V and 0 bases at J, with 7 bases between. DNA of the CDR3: TGTGCCATCAAGGGAGGCTCTGGAAACACCATATATTTT. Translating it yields CAIKGGSGNTIYF.

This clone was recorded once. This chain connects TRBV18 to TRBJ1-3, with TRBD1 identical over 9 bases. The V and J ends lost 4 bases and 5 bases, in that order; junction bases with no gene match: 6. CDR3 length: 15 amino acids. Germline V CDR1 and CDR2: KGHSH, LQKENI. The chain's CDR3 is CASSRQTGGRNTIYF. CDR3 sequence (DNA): TGTGCCAGCTCACGACAGACAGGGGGACGAAACACCATATATTTT.

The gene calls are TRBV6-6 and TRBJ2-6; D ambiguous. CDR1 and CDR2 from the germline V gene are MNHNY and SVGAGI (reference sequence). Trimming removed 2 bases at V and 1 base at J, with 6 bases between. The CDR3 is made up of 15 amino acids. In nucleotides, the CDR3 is TGTGCCAGCAGTTACACCTCTTCTGGGGCCAACGTCCTGACTTTC. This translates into CASSYTSSGANVLTF.

The CDR3 coding sequence is TGTGCCAGCAGTTCCTCTAGACTCCGCACAGATACGCAGTATTTT. Encoded protein: CASSSSRLRTDTQYF. This chain connects TRBV6-5 to TRBJ2-3, with unresolved D. Per the germline V gene, CDR1 is MNHEY and CDR2 is SVGAGI. V lost 4 bases to trimming and J lost 1 base, with 12 bases between them. There are 15 residues in the CDR3.

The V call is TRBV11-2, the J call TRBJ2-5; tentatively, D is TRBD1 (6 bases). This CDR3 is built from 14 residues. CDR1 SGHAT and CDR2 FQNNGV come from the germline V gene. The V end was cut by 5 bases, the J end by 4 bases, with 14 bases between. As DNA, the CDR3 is TGTGCCAGCAGCGCTTACAGGGTAGGAGAGACCCAGTACTTC. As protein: CASSAYRVGETQYF.

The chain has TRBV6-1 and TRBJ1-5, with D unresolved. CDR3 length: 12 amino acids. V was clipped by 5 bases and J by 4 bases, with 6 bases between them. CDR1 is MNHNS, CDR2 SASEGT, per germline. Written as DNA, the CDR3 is TGTGCCAGCAGTTATGGAAATCAGCCCCAGCATTTT. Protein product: CASSYGNQPQHF.

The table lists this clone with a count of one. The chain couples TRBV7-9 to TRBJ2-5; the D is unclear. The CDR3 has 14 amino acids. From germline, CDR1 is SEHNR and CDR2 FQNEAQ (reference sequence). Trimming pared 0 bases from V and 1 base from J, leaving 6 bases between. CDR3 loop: CASSLATAQETQYF. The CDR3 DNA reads TGTGCCAGCAGCTTAGCGACGGCCCAAGAGACCCAGTACTTC.